These 20 T cell receptor beta chains originate from one sample sequenced in a study of regulatory T cells in long-lasting Graves disease. According to the study, TCR beta libraries were built with iRepertoire HTBI primers and CDR3-region Arm-PCR. TCRdb reanalysed the multiplex PCR reads using MiXCR and keeps one entry per CDR3 protein. The table shows approximately 540,000 distinct CDR3 sequences, with approximately 12% occurring only once. As for time point: newly diagnosed GD, antithyroid drugs for less than 3 months. Researchers made the TCR library from RNA that was extracted from PBMCs. These data also formed part of another study, on T cells in Graves' hyperthyroidism and ophthalmopathy.

This specimen was peripheral blood mononuclear cells (PBMCs), taken at new diagnosis, from a patient treated with antithyroid drugs. The receptors derive from a woman in her 30s with Graves disease.

This clonotype was found many times. This chain links TRBV15 with TRBJ1-4; D is possibly TRBD1 (5 bases). There are 14 residues in the CDR3. Germline V gene data show CDR1 as LNHNV and CDR2 as YYDKDF (reference sequence). Trimming shortened V by 1 base and J by 4 bases, and 7 bases separated the two germline ends. The CDR3 region is CATSRGQNNEKLFF. CDR3 nucleotide sequence: TGTGCCACCAGCAGAGGACAGAATAATGAAAAACTGTTTTTT.

Of note for this clonotype: A much larger clone lies one base from this, so it may be a read error. This rearrangement joins TRBV20-1 to TRBJ1-2, with a weak D call TRBD1 (5 bases). Trimming shortened V by 4 bases and J by 0 bases, and 12 bases separated the two germline ends. Per germline, CDR1 DFQATT and CDR2 SNEGSKA (reference sequence). CDR3 length: 14 amino acids. CDR3 region: CSAIDTGANYGYTF. The CDR3 DNA reads TGCAGTGCTATAGATACGGGGGCTAACTATGGCTACACCTTC.

This clonotype has a count of ten or more. The chain carries TRBV12-3 or TRBV12-4 and TRBJ1-5; 7 nucleotides align to TRBD1. The CDR3 runs to 15 residues. Losses at the gene ends were 6 bases for V and 1 base for J; bases not matched to a gene: 6. This CDR3 reads CASRKGQSSNQPQHF. The CDR3 nucleotides read TGTGCCAGCAGGAAGGGACAGAGCAGCAATCAGCCCCAGCATTTT.

This clonotype was seen a handful of times. The chain uses TRBV29-1 and TRBJ1-2; weak D call: TRBD1 (5 bases). Trimming removed 7 bases at V and 7 bases at J, with 16 bases between. CDR3 length equals 12 residues. The germline V gene encodes CDR1 SQVTM and CDR2 ANQGSEA. DNA for the CDR3: TGCAGCGCCGCCGGGGGTTGGAGTGGCTACACCTTC. It encodes CSAAGGWSGYTF.

This clonotype was seen ten or more times. V gene TRBV15 combines with J gene TRBJ2-7; TRBD1 might be the D (5 bases). V shed 0 bases and J shed 5 bases, with 14 bases lying between them. CDR1 is LNHNV and CDR2 is YYDKDF in the germline V gene (reference sequence). CDR3 size: 15 residues. CDR3 DNA sequence: TGTGCCACCAGCAGAGATTTCGGCAGGGTGGACGAGCAGTACTTC. Its translation: CATSRDFGRVDEQYF.

This clonotype was recorded many times. This rearrangement joins TRBV19 to TRBJ2-2; D uncertain. The CDR3 runs 14 residues. The germline V gene has CDR1 LNHDA and CDR2 SQIVND (reference sequence). V lost 8 bases and J lost 2, with 12 bases in between. CDR3 bases: TGTGCCAGTGAACGTGACCTTAACACCGGGGAGCTGTTTTTT. It yields the protein CASERDLNTGELFF.

The chain couples TRBV10-3 to TRBJ1-3; a possible D gene is TRBD1 (5 bases). Per germline, CDR1 ENHRY and CDR2 SYGVKD. This CDR3 contains 15 residues. Trimming removed 7 bases at V and 4 bases at J, with 17 bases between. Here the CDR3 reads CAIKAEGLGGNTIYF. CDR3 sequence (DNA): TGTGCCATCAAAGCGGAGGGGCTAGGCGGAAACACCATATATTTT.

This clonotype was counted between two and nine times. V usage is TRBV6-1 and J usage is TRBJ2-3; no clear D gene. Looked up from germline, CDR1 is MNHNS and CDR2 is SASEGT. The CDR3 is 13 residues long. The V and J ends lost 8 bases and 4 bases respectively, with 13 bases between them. This chain's CDR3 is CASLDLGADTQYF. CDR3 bases: TGTGCCAGCCTAGACTTGGGCGCAGATACGCAGTATTTT.

This clonotype is a singleton in its sample. This chain joins TRBV7-6 and TRBJ2-3, with D unresolved. V lost 7 bases and J lost 4, with 21 bases in between. Germline CDR1 is SGHVS and CDR2 is FNYEAQ. The CDR3 runs 16 residues. Here the CDR3 DNA reads TGTGCCAGCACCTTTTTGGGGTCCACCCCGCCAGATACGCAGTATTTT. It encodes CASTFLGSTPPDTQYF.

The chain is built from TRBV20-1 and TRBJ1-3; D call uncertain. Trimming left V 3 bases short and J 0 bases short, with 12 bases between. From germline, CDR1 is DFQATT and CDR2 SNEGSKA (reference sequence). This CDR3 comprises 15 residues. This chain's CDR3 is CSASPWASSGNTIYF. The DNA for the CDR3 is TGCAGTGCTAGTCCCTGGGCAAGCTCTGGAAACACCATATATTTT.

This clonotype was counted only a few times. The chain joins TRBV5-6 to TRBJ1-6; 7 bases line up with TRBD1. The CDR3 loop spans 14 amino acids. In germline, CDR1 is SGHDT, CDR2 YYEEEE. The V and J ends lost 4 bases and 8 bases, in that order; junction bases with no gene match: 6. CDR3 sequence (DNA): TGTGCCAGCAGCCCGCCAGGGGGATATTCACCCCTCCACTTT. Translated, it gives CASSPPGGYSPLHF.

This clonotype was counted at least ten times. The chain links TRBV6-2 or TRBV6-3 to TRBJ2-7, with unresolved D. With 2 bases removed from V and 0 bases from J, the gap between germline ends came to 5 bases. Per the germline V gene, CDR1 is MNHEY and CDR2 is SVGEGT. This CDR3 comprises 13 residues. The CDR3 nucleotides read TGTGCCAGCAGTTACGGTCTCTCCTACGAGCAGTACTTC. Its translation is CASSYGLSYEQYF.

This clonotype was seen many times. V and J are TRBV10-3 and TRBJ2-7; 9 bases align to TRBD1. The V gene's germline CDR1 is ENHRY and CDR2 SYGVKD. The CDR3 is 15 amino acids. V gave up 5 bases and J gave up 4 bases; unmatched junction bases: 9. CDR3 loop: CAISLGQGRKYEQYF. CDR3 sequence (DNA): TGTGCCATCAGTCTAGGACAGGGGAGAAAGTACGAGCAGTACTTC.

At least ten counts were recorded for this clonotype. The V and J genes are TRBV6-5 and TRBJ2-2; D not certain. V was shortened by 0 bases and J by 5 bases, with 7 bases between the two germline ends. Germline V gene sequence: CDR1 MNHEY, CDR2 SVGAGI. The CDR3 extends over 14 amino acids. The CDR3 protein is CASSYSVGTGELFF. The CDR3 DNA reads as TGTGCCAGCAGTTACTCGGTTGGGACCGGGGAGCTGTTTTTT.

The chain uses TRBV19 and TRBJ2-7; D uncertain. CDR3 length: 15 amino acids. V lost 1 base and J lost 3, with 13 bases in between. CDR1 is LNHDA and CDR2 is SQIVND in the germline V gene (reference sequence). The chain's CDR3 is CASSIAGGAHYEQYF. In DNA form, the CDR3 reads TGTGCCAGTAGTATAGCGGGCGGAGCACACTACGAGCAGTACTTC.

This chain connects TRBV7-9 to TRBJ2-3; no clear D gene. The CDR3 has 14 residues. The germline V and J ends were trimmed by 5 bases and 3 bases, with 12 bases remaining between them. The germline CDR1 and CDR2 sequences are SEHNR and FQNEAQ (reference sequence). CDR3 bases: TGTGCCAGCAGCGCAGCCGTTCGGACAGATACGCAGTATTTT. Its protein product is CASSAAVRTDTQYF.

In its sample, this clonotype was seen many times. The chain is built from TRBV20-1 and TRBJ1-2, with TRBD1 matching over 9 bases. This CDR3 has 16 residues. The junction had 11 bases not matched to a gene; V was cut back by 2 bases and J by 4 bases. CDR1 is DFQATT and CDR2 is SNEGSKA in the germline V gene (reference sequence). CDR3 sequence (DNA): TGCAGTGCTAGAAGGGTGGGGACAGGGTCGGCCTATGGCTACACCTTC. Amino acids: CSARRVGTGSAYGYTF.

This clonotype was seen a few times. The chain combines TRBV28 with TRBJ2-1; no definite D call. V was shortened by 3 bases and J by 4 bases, with 16 bases between the two germline ends. The germline V gene encodes CDR1 MDHEN and CDR2 SYDVKM. The CDR3 consists of 16 residues. The CDR3 sequence is CASSFFVAATYNEQFF. The CDR3 DNA reads TGTGCCAGCAGTTTCTTTGTGGCAGCAACATACAATGAGCAGTTCTTC.

This clonotype has ten or more counts. The chain carries TRBV4-1 and TRBJ2-7; D gene uncertain. Trimming pared 2 bases from V and 2 bases from J, leaving 10 bases between. Germline V gene sequence: CDR1 MGHRA, CDR2 YSYEKL. This CDR3 contains 14 residues. CDR3: CASSQTERAYEQYF. For the CDR3, the DNA is TGCGCCAGCAGCCAAACTGAACGGGCCTACGAGCAGTACTTC.

This clonotype has a count of ten or more. The chain uses TRBV7-9 and TRBJ2-1; D is ambiguous. Deletions cut 1 base from V and 3 bases from J, with 7 bases between. This CDR3 is 14 amino acids long. Germline V gene sequence: CDR1 SEHNR, CDR2 FQNEAQ (reference sequence). CDR3 coding DNA: TGTGCCAGCAGCTTAGGAAGTTTCTACAATGAGCAGTTCTTC. Residues: CASSLGSFYNEQFF.